This TCR beta chain was sequenced during a study of T cell repertoires in cytomegalovirus infection. MiXCR, applied by TCRdb to the reads, yields one record per CDR3 protein. This sample has 310,000 or so distinct CDR3 sequences, with approximately 25% found just once. This clonotype was observed many times. Its specificity is unknown. The V and J ends lost 5 bases and 7 bases, in that order; junction bases with no gene match: 8. Germline V CDR1 and CDR2: SGHTA, FQGNSA. The CDR3 is 14 residues long. The starting material was cultured PBMCs, obtained from culture after CMV antigen stimulation. This TCR derives from a human donor in good health (CMV status not recorded). Some clones in this sample may be carry-over from other donors' samples. The chain has TRBV7-2 and TRBJ2-7; 10 nucleotides line up with TRBD1. For the CDR3, the DNA is TGTGCCAGCAGCCCGAGGGACAGGGGTAAAGAGCAGTACTTC. Translated: CASSPRDRGKEQYF. Drawing the rest from reference TRBV7-2 and TRBJ2-7, the complete variable domain is GAGVSQSPSNKVTEKGKDVELRCDPISGHTALYWYRQSLGQGLEFLIYFQGNSAPDKSGLPSDRFSAERTGGSVSTLTIQRTQQEDSAVYLCASSPRDRGKEQYFGPGTRLTVT.